What follows are 32 T cell receptor beta chains derived from one specimen sequenced in a study of OX40 agonist ivuxolimab in advanced cancers. Clones were sequenced by immunoSEQ multiplex PCR, and TCRdb holds only the in-frame ones, with some missing. Of about 25,000 clones listed, 70% to 80% are singletons. The sample in question was CD4+ or CD8+ T cells sorted from blood, obtained in a trial of the OX40 agonist ivuxolimab. Every receptor here comes from an adult with an advanced solid tumor such as melanoma, head and neck, liver or kidney cancer.

The chain has TRBV4-1 and TRBJ2-3; TRBD1 matches at 7 bases. This CDR3 has 21 amino acids. The J segment lost 5 bases and the V segment lost 3 bases, leaving 26 bases of the junction unmatched. Germline-derived CDR1 and CDR2 are MGHRA and YSYEKL. Here the CDR3 DNA reads TGCGCCAGCAGCCAGCCCACACAGGGGCCATATCTCGGGATTAGGCGAGATACGCAGTATTTT. This sequence encodes CASSQPTQGPYLGIRRDTQYF.

The V and J genes are TRBV28 and TRBJ2-7; D perhaps matches TRBD2 (6 bases). The CDR3 sequence is 17 residues long. Deletions cut 5 bases from V and 4 bases from J, with 24 bases between. The germline V gene has CDR1 MDHEN and CDR2 SYDVKM. CDR3: CASSPIFGAGYPYEQYF. The CDR3 DNA reads TGTGCCAGCAGTCCAATCTTTGGGGCGGGGTATCCTTACGAGCAGTACTTC.

The V call is TRBV7-9, the J call TRBJ1-2; D uncertain. Per the germline V gene, CDR1 is SEHNR and CDR2 is FQNEAQ (reference sequence). This CDR3 has 14 amino acids. V lost 7 bases, J lost 0 bases, and 12 bases lay in between. DNA of the CDR3: TGTGCCAGCATCAACCTAACAGCTAACTATGGCTACACCTTC. It specifies CASINLTANYGYTF.

J is TRBJ1-5 and V is TRBV21-1. TRBV21-1 is shown as a pseudogene. CDR3 size: 15 residues. The CDR3 protein is CASSKKREGGQPQHF. In nucleotides, the CDR3 is TGTGCCAGCAGCAAAAAAAGGGAAGGTGGTCAGCCCCAGCATTTT.

This rearrangement joins TRBV7-3 to TRBJ2-5; 8 bases map to TRBD1. Losses at the gene ends were 2 bases for V and 1 base for J; bases not matched to a gene: 3. CDR1 SGHTA and CDR2 FQGTGA come from the germline V gene. The CDR3 covers 15 residues. The CDR3 sequence is CASSLAGTGQETQYF. The CDR3 DNA follows: TGTGCCAGCAGCTTAGCAGGGACAGGCCAAGAGACCCAGTACTTC.

V and J are TRBV16 and TRBJ1-3; D may be TRBD1 (6 bases). Trimming took 2 bases from V and 1 from J, leaving 12 bases between them. CDR1 KGHSY and CDR2 FQNENV come from the germline V gene. The CDR3 runs to 16 residues. The CDR3 DNA reads TGTGCCAGCAGCCAAGTCACCGGGACATCTGGAAACACCATATATTTT. It translates to CASSQVTGTSGNTIYF.

This clone is labeled as medium-sized. V is TRBV19 and J is TRBJ1-2; 7 nucleotides match TRBD1. V lost 5 bases, J lost 4 bases, and 7 bases stayed unmatched. Germline CDR1 reads LNHDA; CDR2 reads SQIVND (reference sequence). This CDR3 contains 14 residues. The CDR3 reads CASSYDRVGYGYTF. In DNA, the CDR3 is TGTGCCAGTAGTTACGACAGGGTGGGCTATGGCTACACCTTC.

This clone was observed once. The chain joins TRBV13 to TRBJ1-3; D remains unclear. CDR3 size: 13 residues. V was pared by 8 bases and J by 3 bases, with 11 bases between. Germline assignment: CDR1 PRHDT and CDR2 FYEKMQ (reference sequence). The CDR3 DNA reads TGTGCCAGCGGTACGCCTAATGGAAACACCATATATTTT. It is translated as CASGTPNGNTIYF.

The rearrangement links TRBV7-6 to TRBJ1-6; 8 nucleotides align to TRBD1. The trim removed 4 bases at V and 2 bases at J, leaving 4 bases unmatched. Looked up from germline, CDR1 is SGHVS and CDR2 is FNYEAQ. The CDR3 totals 16 residues. The CDR3 loop reads CASSSTGEAYNSPLHF. In DNA, the CDR3 is TGTGCCAGCAGCTCGACAGGGGAAGCCTATAATTCACCCCTCCACTTT.

V and J are TRBV13 and TRBJ2-4, with TRBD2 as a possible D gene (5 bases). V was trimmed by 1 base and J by 7 bases, leaving 8 bases between them. The CDR3 extends over 13 amino acids. Germline CDR1 reads PRHDT; CDR2 reads FYEKMQ (reference sequence). CDR3 bases: TGTGCCAGCAGCTTAGCCTCGGGGAACATTCAGTACTTC. This gives the protein CASSLASGNIQYF.

This chain links TRBV29-1 with TRBJ1-2; the D is unclear. The CDR3 runs to 15 residues. Trimming removed 0 bases at V and 0 bases at J, with 11 bases between. Germline V gene sequence: CDR1 SQVTM, CDR2 ANQGSEA. The CDR3 DNA sequence: TGCAGCGTTGAAGATAAGACAAATCCTAACTATGGCTACACCTTC. Protein: CSVEDKTNPNYGYTF.

This sequence joins TRBV9 and TRBJ2-7; D is unresolved. The V gene lost 1 base and the J gene lost 4 bases, with 12 bases spanning the gap. This CDR3 contains 14 residues. CDR1 and CDR2 (germline): SGDLS, YYNGEE. CDR3 coding DNA: TGTGCCAGCAGCGTAACCCGCTTTGGTTACGAGCAGTACTTC. This gives the protein CASSVTRFGYEQYF.

This chain uses TRBV5-1 with TRBJ1-1; possible D gene TRBD1, 5 bases. V shed 0 bases and J shed 3 bases, with 9 bases lying between them. Germline CDR1 is SGHRS and CDR2 is YFSETQ. The CDR3 consists of 14 residues. The DNA for the CDR3 is TGCGCCAGCAGCTTGGCGCAGGGCTACACTGAAGCTTTCTTT. Its protein product is CASSLAQGYTEAFF. Complete variable domain (other parts from reference TRBV5-1 and TRBJ1-1): KAGVTQTPRYLIKTRGQQVTLSCSPISGHRSVSWYQQTPGQGLQFLFEYFSETQRNKGNFPGRFSGRQFSNSRSEMNVSTLELGDSALYLCASSLAQGYTEAFFGQGTRLTVV.

The chain links TRBV2 to TRBJ1-2; 8 nucleotides agree with TRBD1. The CDR3 extends over 14 amino acids. Trimming cost V 0 bases and J 4 bases; bases outside gene matches: 1. The germline V gene has CDR1 SNHLY and CDR2 FYNNEI. The CDR3 protein is CASSEADRGYGYTF. The DNA for the CDR3 is TGTGCCAGCAGTGAAGCAGACAGGGGCTATGGCTACACCTTC.

The J gene is TRBJ1-2, the V gene TRBV5-1; unclear D gene. V lost 3 bases and J lost 4, with 28 bases in between. Germline V lookup: CDR1 SGHRS, CDR2 YFSETQ. The CDR3 consists of 19 residues. The CDR3 DNA reads as TGCGCCAGCAGCTCCTCGCGGAGCCCTGAGACATCCCTTAGCTATGGCTACACCTTC. Its protein product is CASSSSRSPETSLSYGYTF.

The gene calls are TRBV7-2 and TRBJ2-5; 8 bases agree with TRBD2. The CDR3 loop spans 13 amino acids. Germline V CDR1 and CDR2: SGHTA, FQGNSA. After removal of 5 bases from V and 4 bases from J, the junction contained 3 bases not matched to a gene. The CDR3 DNA reads as TGTGCCAGCAGCCCCGGGACTAGAGAGACCCAGTACTTC. Translated: CASSPGTRETQYF.

The V and J genes are TRBV19 and TRBJ2-2, with D possibly matching TRBD1 (5 bases). Germline V gene lookup returns CDR1 LNHDA and CDR2 SQIVND (reference sequence). This CDR3 region has 12 residues. V lost 6 bases to trimming and J lost 6 bases, with 8 bases between them. CDR3: CASRVGAGELFF. In DNA, the CDR3 is TGTGCCAGTAGAGTAGGGGCCGGGGAGCTGTTTTTT.

This chain uses TRBV5-5 with TRBJ1-5; D may be TRBD1 (5 bases). Between the trimmed V and J ends, which lost 2 bases and 3 bases, there was a span of 9 bases. The CDR3 is made up of 14 amino acids. Germline loops: CDR1 SGHKS, CDR2 YYEKEE (reference sequence). The CDR3 sequence is CASSFRGNNQPQHF. The CDR3 coding sequence is TGTGCCAGCAGCTTTAGGGGAAACAATCAGCCCCAGCATTTT.

The V and J genes are TRBV30 and TRBJ1-1, with D uncertain. The CDR3 runs to 13 residues. Germline V gene data show CDR1 as GTSNPN and CDR2 as SVGIG (reference sequence). V dropped 2 bases and J dropped 1 base, with 8 bases sitting between them. The CDR3 here is CAWSIHPNTEAFF. The CDR3 DNA is TGTGCCTGGAGTATACACCCGAACACTGAAGCTTTCTTT.

The V and J genes are TRBV4-2 and TRBJ2-1; a weak D match, TRBD1 (6 bases). The CDR3 is 16 amino acids. V lost 5 bases and J 0 bases, leaving 14 bases between the germline ends. In germline, CDR1 is LGHNA, CDR2 YNFKEQ. This chain's CDR3 is CASSFRLGHSYNEQFF. As DNA, the CDR3 is TGTGCCAGCAGCTTTAGGTTGGGACACTCCTACAATGAGCAGTTCTTC.

The chain recombines TRBV29-1 with TRBJ2-1, with a weak D call TRBD2 (6 bases). V lost 3 bases to trimming and J lost 0 bases, with 9 bases between them. The CDR3 has 14 residues. The germline CDR1 and CDR2 sequences are SQVTM and ANQGSEA. Written as DNA, the CDR3 is TGCAGCGTTGATACCGGGAGCTCCTACAATGAGCAGTTCTTC. It codes for CSVDTGSSYNEQFF.

The chain has TRBV25-1 and TRBJ2-5; a possible D gene is TRBD1 (5 bases). Germline values: CDR1 MGHDK, CDR2 SYGVNS. V lost 4 bases, J lost 10 bases, and 16 bases lay in between. The length of the CDR3 is 13 residues. The CDR3 protein is CASSGSGKIFQYF. CDR3 DNA: TGTGCCAGCAGTGGGTCAGGGAAAATTTTCCAGTACTTC. Full variable domain (outside the CDR3, taken from reference TRBV25-1 and TRBJ2-5): EADIYQTPRYLVIGTGKKITLECSQTMGHDKMYWYQQDPGMELHLIHYSYGVNSTEKGDLSSESTVSRIRTEHFPLTLESARPSHTSQYLCASSGSGKIFQYFGPGTRLLVL.

The chain has TRBV7-6 and TRBJ2-3; D gene unclear. CDR3 length equals 15 residues. V lost 6 bases, J lost 0 bases, and 13 bases lay in between. The germline V gene has CDR1 SGHVS and CDR2 FNYEAQ. DNA of the CDR3: TGTGCCAGCAGGGAAGACTTTGCTAGCACAGATACGCAGTATTTT. This encodes CASREDFASTDTQYF.

The gene calls are TRBV4-1 and TRBJ1-5, with TRBD1 as a possible D gene (5 bases). In germline, CDR1 is MGHRA, CDR2 YSYEKL. This CDR3 spans 15 amino acids. V was shortened by 0 bases and J by 4 bases, with 10 bases between the two germline ends. DNA of the CDR3: TGCGCCAGCAGCCAAGATCGGGCAGGGAATCAGCCCCAGCATTTT. It specifies CASSQDRAGNQPQHF.

This chain connects TRBV15 to TRBJ1-4; no firm D call. The germline V and J ends were trimmed by 3 bases and 4 bases, with 12 bases remaining between them. Looked up from germline, CDR1 is LNHNV and CDR2 is YYDKDF (reference sequence). This CDR3 comprises 15 residues. This CDR3 is CATSRERADNEKLFF. For the CDR3, the DNA is TGTGCCACCAGCAGGGAACGGGCGGATAATGAAAAACTGTTTTTT.

The CDR3 DNA sequence: TGTGCCAGCTGTAGCGGGAGTGGGGTTTTCAATGAGCAGTTCTTC. It is translated as CASCSGSGVFNEQFF. This chain connects TRBV11-3 to TRBJ2-1; 9 bases agree with TRBD2. The V and J ends lost 8 bases and 6 bases, in that order; junction bases with no gene match: 11. Germline V gene lookup returns CDR1 SGHNT and CDR2 YENEEA. The CDR3 has 15 amino acids.

The CDR3 is CASTLGSGSRYNEQFF. CDR3 in DNA: TGTGCCAGCACCCTTGGTTCGGGGAGCCGTTACAATGAGCAGTTCTTC. The chain recombines TRBV5-5 with TRBJ2-1; possibly TRBD2 for D (5 bases). Germline V gene lookup returns CDR1 SGHKS and CDR2 YYEKEE (reference sequence). The CDR3 loop spans 16 amino acids. Trimming removed 6 bases from V and 4 bases from J, with 20 bases in between.

The chain joins TRBV7-9 to TRBJ2-2; D is perhaps TRBD1 or TRBD2 (5 bases each). Germline V gene lookup returns CDR1 SEHNR and CDR2 FQNEAQ (reference sequence). CDR3 size: 15 residues. Between the trimmed V and J ends, which lost 6 bases and 3 bases, there was a span of 14 bases. CDR3 coding DNA: TGTGCCAGCAGTCCTCAGGGAGAGTACACCGGGGAGCTGTTTTTT. Protein: CASSPQGEYTGELFF.

This rearrangement joins TRBV7-9 to TRBJ1-1; the D gene is possibly TRBD1 (5 bases). With 5 bases removed from V and 6 bases from J, the gap between germline ends came to 19 bases. The CDR3 loop spans 15 amino acids. The V gene's germline CDR1 is SEHNR and CDR2 FQNEAQ (reference sequence). Here the CDR3 reads CASSAGPRWGSEAFF. The CDR3 DNA reads as TGTGCCAGCAGCGCTGGGCCCCGATGGGGGTCTGAAGCTTTCTTT.

The genes are TRBV4-1 and TRBJ2-1, with 9 bases lining up with TRBD1. Germline loops: CDR1 MGHRA, CDR2 YSYEKL. This CDR3 is built from 18 residues. With V trimmed by 2 bases and J by 4 bases, 12 bases remained unmatched. CDR3 DNA sequence: TGCGCCAGCAGCCAAATCAGCGAGGGACAGGGTCCTTACAATGAGCAGTTCTTC. Translation: CASSQISEGQGPYNEQFF.

The chain joins TRBV16 to TRBJ2-5, with TRBD2 identical over 11 bases. CDR3 length: 15 amino acids. With 6 bases clipped from V and 5 bases from J, the junction kept 8 bases outside the gene matches. The germline gives CDR1 KGHSY, CDR2 FQNENV. The CDR3 loop is CASSFGLAGRETQYF. DNA for the CDR3: TGTGCCAGCAGTTTCGGACTAGCGGGCCGGGAGACCCAGTACTTC.

This sequence joins TRBV7-9 and TRBJ2-5, with 7 bases matching TRBD1. Trimming removed 5 bases from V and 2 bases from J; junction bases left unmatched: 2. This CDR3 region has 13 residues. In germline, CDR1 is SEHNR, CDR2 FQNEAQ (reference sequence). CDR3 protein: CASSPGQQETQYF. CDR3 in DNA: TGTGCCAGCAGCCCGGGACAGCAAGAGACCCAGTACTTC.